These 19 T cell receptor beta chains were all obtained from the same sample, sequenced in a study of memory B cells and T cells in multiple sclerosis. Separate sequencing covered autoproliferating (CFSE-dim) and non-proliferating (CFSE-high) T cells from stimulus-free culture. Pooled replicate wells came from about 50 million CFSE-labeled PBMCs cultured around seven days without stimulus. Only in-frame clones appear in the TCRdb table, and some are missing; sequencing was by immunoSEQ multiplex PCR. The sample includes 30,000 or so clones, about 82% of them seen just once. No antigen is known for these receptors. Sample: PBMCs from blood kept in culture. These receptors all come from a human donor with multiple sclerosis.

As DNA, the CDR3 is TGTGCCAGTATTTTTACAGGGAGTAATCAGCCCCAGCATTTT. Amino acids: CASIFTGSNQPQHF. This chain joins TRBV19 and TRBJ1-5; D possibly corresponds to TRBD1 (6 bases). The V gene lost 7 bases and the J gene lost 4 bases, with 14 bases spanning the gap. This CDR3 region has 14 residues. Germline V lookup: CDR1 LNHDA, CDR2 SQIVND (reference sequence).

V and J are TRBV5-1 and TRBJ2-2; D not certain. This CDR3 comprises 16 residues. Trimming stripped 6 bases from V and 0 bases from J, with 15 bases between. Germline assignment: CDR1 SGHRS and CDR2 YFSETQ. CDR3 nucleotide sequence: TGCGCCAGCACCATCAACACACCGTCGAACACCGGGGAGCTGTTTTTT. The encoded protein is CASTINTPSNTGELFF.

This clone occurred a few times. V and J are TRBV30 and TRBJ1-2; 7 nucleotides line up with TRBD1. Trimming removed 0 bases from V and 5 bases from J; junction bases left unmatched: 3. The CDR3 spans 13 residues. The V gene's germline CDR1 is GTSNPN and CDR2 SVGIG (reference sequence). DNA for the CDR3: TGTGCCTGGAGTGTACCGGGACAGTATGGCTACACCTTC. Its translation is CAWSVPGQYGYTF.

This chain connects TRBV19 to TRBJ2-3; D is perhaps TRBD1 (8 bases). The CDR3 has 16 residues. Germline V gene lookup returns CDR1 LNHDA and CDR2 SQIVND (reference sequence). V was cut by 2 bases and J by 2 bases, with 14 bases left in between. The CDR3: CASSIRQGRDTDTQYF. CDR3 nucleotides: TGTGCCAGTAGTATACGACAGGGGAGGGACACAGATACGCAGTATTTT.

The chain is built from TRBV28 and TRBJ1-1; D not resolved. The CDR3 runs 10 residues. Trimming removed 10 bases at V and 8 bases at J, with 11 bases between. The germline CDR1 and CDR2 sequences are MDHEN and SYDVKM. CDR3 DNA: TGTGCCACAATCCAGAGAGAAGCTTTCTTT. It specifies CATIQREAFF.

This chain uses TRBV2 with TRBJ2-3; a weak D match, TRBD2 (6 bases). This CDR3 has 15 residues. In germline, CDR1 is SNHLY, CDR2 FYNNEI. The ends were cut back, 1 base at V and 3 bases at J, with 11 bases in the middle. The CDR3 DNA follows: TGTGCCAGCAGTGAAGTGGGAGGCCCAACAGATACGCAGTATTTT. Amino acids: CASSEVGGPTDTQYF.

The rearrangement joins TRBV27 to TRBJ1-2; D not resolved. V lost 4 bases, J lost 8 bases, and 17 bases lay in between. The length of the CDR3 is 14 residues. The germline CDR1 and CDR2 sequences are MNHEY and SMNVEV (reference sequence). Here the CDR3 DNA reads TGTGCCAGCAGTTCCTTCGGGCAGCTAAAAGGCTACACCTTC. The encoded protein is CASSSFGQLKGYTF.

A remark on this clone: Its ends do not fully match the called genes, so a read error is possible. This chain connects TRBV5-1 to TRBJ2-1; 13 nucleotides line up with TRBD2. Per germline, CDR1 SGHRS and CDR2 YFSETQ. The CDR3 sequence is 17 residues long. The CDR3 nucleotides read TGCACCAGCAGCATTGGACTAGCGGGAGTGAGGCACAATGAGCAGTTCTTC. This translates into CTSSIGLAGVRHNEQFF.

This sequence joins TRBV29-1 and TRBJ2-5; no definite D call. The germline V gene encodes CDR1 SQVTM and CDR2 ANQGSEA. The CDR3 runs to 15 residues. V was trimmed by 0 bases and J by 4 bases, leaving 15 bases between them. The CDR3 DNA reads TGCAGCGTTGAAGATCAGCCGACCCCAGGAGAGACCCAGTACTTC. This codes for CSVEDQPTPGETQYF.

This clone was found a few times. The rearrangement uses TRBV6-1 and TRBJ1-1; D possibly corresponds to TRBD1 (6 bases). Per germline, CDR1 MNHNS and CDR2 SASEGT. V was pared by 0 bases and J by 5 bases, with 7 bases between. The CDR3 is 13 amino acids. CDR3 residues: CASSEAQGTEAFF. The CDR3 DNA sequence: TGTGCCAGCAGTGAAGCCCAGGGGACTGAAGCTTTCTTT.

The J gene is TRBJ2-6, the V gene TRBV6-6; no reliable D call. V dropped 6 bases and J dropped 3 bases, with 15 bases sitting between them. The CDR3 loop spans 16 amino acids. CDR1 and CDR2 (germline): MNHNY, SVGAGI (reference sequence). CDR3 amino acids: CASSLAVVGGANVLTF. The DNA of the CDR3 is TGTGCCAGCAGCCTCGCCGTGGTAGGTGGGGCCAACGTCCTGACTTTC.

The CDR3 protein is CSVVGQVNAEAFF. CDR3 nucleotide sequence: TGCAGCGTAGTCGGACAGGTCAACGCTGAAGCTTTCTTT. The V gene is TRBV29-1, the J gene TRBJ1-1, with TRBD1 matching 7 bases. V lost 6 bases to trimming and J lost 6 bases; unmatched junction nucleotides: 10. The germline gives CDR1 SQVTM, CDR2 ANQGSEA. The CDR3 extends over 13 amino acids.

The chain has TRBV6-5 and TRBJ2-1; 10 positions agree with TRBD2. V gave up 7 bases and J gave up 4 bases; unmatched junction bases: 7. CDR3 size: 15 residues. Germline V gene data show CDR1 as MNHEY and CDR2 as SVGAGI. The CDR3 protein is CASTPGTSAYNEQFF. DNA of the CDR3: TGTGCCAGCACCCCCGGGACTAGCGCATACAATGAGCAGTTCTTC.

This chain joins TRBV27 and TRBJ2-5; no firm D call. Trimming cost V 2 bases and J 1 base, with 11 bases left between them. In germline, CDR1 is MNHEY, CDR2 SMNVEV (reference sequence). This CDR3 has 15 amino acids. Here the CDR3 DNA reads TGTGCCAGCAGTTTAAGGCAGACCCTCCAAGAGACCCAGTACTTC. It encodes CASSLRQTLQETQYF.

V and J are TRBV11-2 and TRBJ2-4, with 9 bases lining up with TRBD2. The CDR3 extends over 16 amino acids. Germline CDR1 SGHAT, CDR2 FQNNGV. Unmatched junction bases numbered 11, after V lost 11 bases and J lost 0 bases. Here the CDR3 DNA reads TGTGCCTGTGGTAGCGGGAGAACACTAGCCAAAAACATTCAGTACTTC. Translating it yields CACGSGRTLAKNIQYF. Variable domain in full (rest from reference TRBV11-2 and TRBJ2-4): EAGVAQSPRYKIIEKRQSVAFWCNPISGHATLYWYQQILGQGPKLLIQFQNNGVVDDSQLPKDRFSAERLKGVDSTLKIQPAKLEDSAVYLCACGSGRTLAKNIQYFGAGTRLSVL.

V and J are TRBV9 and TRBJ2-2; 7 nucleotides agree with TRBD1. V was clipped by 4 bases and J by 6 bases; unmatched bases: 12. The CDR3 length is 16 residues. CDR1 and CDR2 from the germline V gene are SGDLS and YYNGEE. The CDR3 loop reads CASSLTGTEVSGELFF. CDR3 DNA: TGTGCCAGCAGCTTAACCGGGACAGAGGTCTCCGGGGAGCTGTTTTTT.

The rearrangement joins TRBV30 to TRBJ2-6; D is unresolved. Germline CDR1 reads GTSNPN; CDR2 reads SVGIG (reference sequence). CDR3 length: 16 residues. V dropped 0 bases and J dropped 1 base, with 10 bases sitting between them. CDR3 region: CAWSVGVISGANVLTF. The CDR3 DNA reads as TGTGCCTGGAGTGTTGGGGTCATATCTGGGGCCAACGTCCTGACTTTC.

The rearrangement joins TRBV7-9 to TRBJ1-4; weak D call: TRBD1 (6 bases). The CDR3 extends over 18 amino acids. V lost 1 base to trimming and J lost 2 bases, with 17 bases between them. Germline V CDR1 and CDR2: SEHNR, FQNEAQ (reference sequence). Written as DNA, the CDR3 is TGTGCCAGCAGCTTAGAGTGGAACCGAGGACAGACTAATGAAAAACTGTTTTTT. It encodes CASSLEWNRGQTNEKLFF.

The rearrangement joins TRBV19 to TRBJ1-5, with 7 bases matching TRBD1. The CDR3 is 14 amino acids. Germline CDR1 reads LNHDA; CDR2 reads SQIVND (reference sequence). The V gene end was trimmed by 6 bases and the J gene end by 4 bases; junction bases not matched to a gene: 6. CDR3 nucleotide sequence: TGTGCCAGTAGCAGGGGGAATCCAAATCAGCCCCAGCATTTT. This sequence encodes CASSRGNPNQPQHF.